The 11 T cell receptor beta chains listed next were all sequenced from one sample in a study of human T cells and chemical hapten exposure. Sample time point: patch test 1, 2 weeks after DPC sensitization. Treatment in this sample: therapeutic diphenylcyclopropenone sensitization with weekly scalp DPC. TCRdb re-called the RACE reads with MiXCR, one entry per CDR3 protein. The sample carries over 65,000 distinct CDR3 sequences, roughly a tenth recorded once. The specimen comprised whole blood, sampled in connection with sensitization to the hapten diphenylcyclopropenone (DPC). These receptor sequences come from a woman in her 50s with alopecia areata. Some clones in this sample may be carry-over from other donors' samples.

Many counts were recorded for this clonotype. This chain links TRBV12-3 or TRBV12-4 with TRBJ2-1; the D call may be TRBD1 or TRBD2 (5 bases each). The CDR3 runs to 15 residues. The germline V and J ends were trimmed by 5 bases and 8 bases, with 19 bases remaining between them. The CDR3 region has the DNA TGTGCCAGCAGTCTGGGGGTGGGCTCCGGGGATGAGCAGTTCTTC. Its protein product is CASSLGVGSGDEQFF.

This clonotype was seen only a few times. CDR3 bases: TGTGCCAGCACCACACCCGGCATCTCTGGGGCCAACGTCCTGACTTTC. It specifies CASTTPGISGANVLTF. V and J are TRBV6-2 or TRBV6-3 and TRBJ2-6; no clear D gene. Germline V gene lookup returns CDR1 MNHEY and CDR2 SVGEGT. Deletions cut 7 bases from V and 0 bases from J, with 13 bases between. CDR3 length equals 16 residues.

The sample holds a few counts of this clonotype. J is TRBJ2-1 and V is TRBV28; 11 nucleotides agree with TRBD2. Germline V lookup: CDR1 MDHEN, CDR2 SYDVKM. V was pared by 3 bases and J by 5 bases, with 6 bases of the junction left unmatched. The CDR3 totals 16 residues. As DNA, the CDR3 is TGTGCCAGCAGTTTCCTTACTAGCGGGAGAGACAATGAGCAGTTCTTC. It specifies CASSFLTSGRDNEQFF.

This clonotype has at least ten counts. V gene TRBV7-9 combines with J gene TRBJ1-2; D perhaps matches TRBD1 (5 bases). V lost 6 bases and J lost 4, with 18 bases in between. This CDR3 spans 15 amino acids. The germline CDR1 and CDR2 sequences are SEHNR and FQNEAQ (reference sequence). CDR3 in amino acids: CASRVGPEGGYGYTF. As DNA, the CDR3 is TGTGCCAGCAGAGTGGGGCCGGAGGGAGGCTATGGCTACACCTTC.

The gene calls are TRBV6-2 or TRBV6-3 and TRBJ1-1, with TRBD1 as a possible D gene (6 bases). Germline V lookup: CDR1 MNHEY, CDR2 SVGEGT. V dropped 6 bases and J dropped 0 bases, with 8 bases sitting between them. This CDR3 contains 13 residues. The CDR3 sequence: CASRDSVNTEAFF. The CDR3 nucleotides read TGTGCCAGCAGGGACAGTGTGAACACTGAAGCTTTCTTT.

CDR3 amino acids: CASGFTPNNQPQHF. CDR3 coding DNA: TGTGCCAGCGGGTTCACTCCCAACAATCAGCCCCAGCATTTT. The J gene is TRBJ1-5, the V gene TRBV6-2 or TRBV6-3; no definite D call. V was trimmed by 8 bases and J by 3 bases, leaving 14 bases between them. The germline V gene encodes CDR1 MNHEY and CDR2 SVGEGT. This CDR3 has 14 amino acids.

The chain recombines TRBV3-1 with TRBJ2-1; possible D gene TRBD2, 6 bases. V dropped 0 bases and J dropped 3 bases, with 18 bases sitting between them. Germline CDR1 is LGHDT and CDR2 is YNNKEL (reference sequence). CDR3 length: 18 residues. This CDR3 reads CASSQDGQLAQLYNEQFF. CDR3 nucleotide sequence: TGTGCCAGCAGCCAAGACGGGCAGCTAGCGCAACTCTACAATGAGCAGTTCTTC.

This clonotype was detected many times. V and J are TRBV5-4 and TRBJ2-1; maybe TRBD2 (7 bases). V lost 4 bases, J lost 4 bases, and 21 bases lay in between. The CDR3 consists of 17 residues. Germline V gives CDR1 SGHNT, CDR2 YYREEE (reference sequence). For the CDR3, the DNA is TGTGCCAGCAGCACGGGGGGCCAGAGGGGTGGATACAATGAGCAGTTCTTC. Translation gives CASSTGGQRGGYNEQFF.

This chain uses TRBV20-1 with TRBJ2-7; 11 bases are a match to TRBD2. J was trimmed by 4 bases and V by 1 base; bases with no gene match: 9. The CDR3 totals 16 residues. The V gene's germline CDR1 is DFQATT and CDR2 SNEGSKA (reference sequence). CDR3 protein: CSARVPGLAAGYEQYF. DNA of the CDR3: TGCAGTGCTAGAGTCCCGGGACTAGCGGCTGGGTACGAGCAGTACTTC.

This clonotype was seen at least ten times. The V call is TRBV29-1, the J call TRBJ2-1; D is possibly TRBD1 (5 bases). Germline assignment: CDR1 SQVTM and CDR2 ANQGSEA. V lost 6 bases, J lost 9 bases, and 12 bases lay in between. The CDR3 consists of 11 residues. The chain's CDR3 is CSVLQGVEQFF. The CDR3, as DNA: TGCAGCGTCCTCCAAGGGGTTGAGCAGTTCTTC.

In this sample, this clonotype turned up many times. The genes are TRBV7-2 and TRBJ2-7, with D tentatively TRBD1 (5 bases). Trimming took off 1 base at V and 2 bases at J, with 12 bases between the two ends. The germline V gene has CDR1 SGHTA and CDR2 FQGNSA. CDR3 length: 15 amino acids. CDR3 nucleotide sequence: TGTGCCAGCAGCTTAGGGCAGGGTAGCCCCTACGAGCAGTACTTC. Encoded protein: CASSLGQGSPYEQYF. Variable domain in full (rest from reference TRBV7-2 and TRBJ2-7): GAGVSQSPSNKVTEKGKDVELRCDPISGHTALYWYRQSLGQGLEFLIYFQGNSAPDKSGLPSDRFSAERTGGSVSTLTIQRTQQEDSAVYLCASSLGQGSPYEQYFGPGTRLTVT.